The 32 T cell receptor beta chains given below trace back to one sample, sequenced in a study of T-cell reconstitution after alpha-beta-depleted transplantation in children. Preparation of the TCRbeta library used unique molecular identifiers. TCRdb reprocessed the PCR reads with MiXCR, giving one entry per CDR3 protein. The table has 500,000 to 750,000 distinct CDR3 sequences, 10% to 15% seen once. Sample: PBMCs, mostly from graft donor cells, taken 360 days after TCRalphabeta/CD19-depleted stem cell transplant. All receptors derive from a male patient between 10 and 17 years old who had a stem cell transplant for acute myeloid leukemia, so the T cells may come from the graft donor.

This clonotype was counted ten times or more. The V gene is TRBV12-3 or TRBV12-4, the J gene TRBJ2-7; 9 nucleotides match TRBD1. The ends lost 5 bases at V and 2 bases at J; junction bases unmatched: 4. The CDR3 runs to 14 residues. CDR3 sequence (DNA): TGTGCCAGCAGTAGAAGGGACAGGGCCTACGAGCAGTACTTC. Amino acid sequence: CASSRRDRAYEQYF.

Many counts were recorded for this clonotype. One junction end does not reproduce the germline sequence, and a read error may be involved. The J gene is TRBJ2-7, the V gene TRBV5-5; tentatively, D is TRBD2 (6 bases). CDR3 size: 13 residues. Germline V gene lookup returns CDR1 SGHKS and CDR2 YYEKEE (reference sequence). The CDR3 coding sequence is TGTGCCAGCAGCTTGGGCCGGGGGACCCCTCTAGGCTTC. This codes for CASSLGRGTPLGF.

V usage is TRBV15 and J usage is TRBJ1-2; 7 bases line up with TRBD1. CDR1 and CDR2 (germline): LNHNV, YYDKDF (reference sequence). V lost 5 bases and J lost 12; bases outside the gene matches: 12. The CDR3 runs 13 residues. For the CDR3, the DNA is TGTGCCACCAGCCGGGGACAGTCTAGTGGGGACACCTTC. It encodes CATSRGQSSGDTF.

This clonotype was seen only a few times. The chain uses TRBV11-2 and TRBJ2-7, with D tentatively TRBD1 (5 bases). V dropped 0 bases and J dropped 5 bases, with 17 bases sitting between them. Per germline, CDR1 SGHAT and CDR2 FQNNGV. The CDR3 loop spans 16 amino acids. CDR3 in amino acids: CASSLEPQGTWDEQYF. Written as DNA, the CDR3 is TGTGCCAGCAGCTTAGAGCCCCAGGGTACGTGGGACGAGCAGTACTTC.

This clonotype was seen repeatedly, ten times or more. The V and J genes are TRBV28 and TRBJ2-7; 8 bases map to TRBD2. Germline CDR1 MDHEN, CDR2 SYDVKM. J lost 6 bases, V lost 3 bases, and 4 bases had no gene match. CDR3 length equals 13 residues. The CDR3 DNA is TGTGCCAGCAGTTTCTTCCTAGCGGGCGAGCAGTACTTC. Amino acids: CASSFFLAGEQYF.

The chain's CDR3 is CASSFRQGVVVTQYF. The CDR3 bases are TGTGCCAGCAGTTTTCGACAGGGGGTAGTAGTTACCCAGTACTTC. This sequence joins TRBV28 and TRBJ2-5; TRBD1 agrees at 9 bases. The V gene's germline CDR1 is MDHEN and CDR2 SYDVKM. V lost 3 bases and J lost 8; bases outside the gene matches: 10. The CDR3 consists of 15 residues.

The genes are TRBV4-2 and TRBJ2-1, with 7 bases identical to TRBD2. CDR1 and CDR2 from the germline V gene are LGHNA and YNFKEQ. The CDR3 is 13 residues long. Trimming cost V 4 bases and J 3 bases; bases outside gene matches: 0. For the CDR3, the DNA is TGTGCCAGCAGCCGGGACTACTACAATGAGCAGTTCTTC. It encodes CASSRDYYNEQFF.

This clonotype was seen only a few times. The chain links TRBV3-1 to TRBJ1-1; D ambiguous. Between the trimmed V and J ends, which lost 0 bases and 1 base, there was a span of 12 bases. Germline V CDR1 and CDR2: LGHDT, YNNKEL (reference sequence). This CDR3 region has 16 residues. CDR3 coding DNA: TGTGCCAGCAGCCAAGATCGATGGCTTACGAACACTGAAGCTTTCTTT. It is translated as CASSQDRWLTNTEAFF.

This clonotype has ten or more counts. This sequence joins TRBV5-1 and TRBJ2-5; 8 bases fit TRBD2. With 2 bases clipped from V and 5 bases from J, the junction kept 5 bases outside the gene matches. This CDR3 region has 14 residues. From germline, CDR1 is SGHRS and CDR2 YFSETQ. The CDR3 DNA sequence: TGCGCCAGCAGCTTAGCGGGAGCGGAGGAGACCCAGTACTTC. This codes for CASSLAGAEETQYF.

J is TRBJ2-5 and V is TRBV7-9, with 11 positions matching TRBD1. The CDR3 length is 15 residues. Germline loops: CDR1 SEHNR, CDR2 FQNEAQ (reference sequence). The V gene end was trimmed by 5 bases and the J gene end by 4 bases; junction bases not matched to a gene: 6. The CDR3 is CASSGWTGGTETQYF. The DNA of the CDR3 is TGTGCCAGCAGCGGGTGGACAGGGGGCACAGAGACCCAGTACTTC. Combining the CDR3 with reference TRBV7-9 and TRBJ2-5 gives the whole variable domain DTGVSQNPRHKITKRGQNVTFRCDPISEHNRLYWYRQTLGQGPEFLTYFQNEAQLEKSRLLSDRFSAERPKGSFSTLEIQRTEQGDSAMYLCASSGWTGGTETQYFGPGTRLLVL.

This chain connects TRBV7-8 to TRBJ2-1; TRBD1 agrees at 10 bases. Germline V gene sequence: CDR1 SGHVS, CDR2 FQNEAQ. Germline trimming cut 6 bases from V and 8 bases from J; bases unmatched to any gene: 10. This CDR3 region has 15 residues. CDR3 sequence (DNA): TGTGCCAGCAGACTTAGGACAGGGGGGGCCGATGAGCAGTTCTTC. Protein product: CASRLRTGGADEQFF. The full variable domain, with the rest looked up from reference TRBV7-8 and TRBJ2-1, is GAGVSQSPRYKVAKRGQDVALRCDPISGHVSLFWYQQALGQGPEFLTYFQNEAQLDKSGLPSDRFFAERPEGSVSTLKIQRTQQEDSAVYLCASRLRTGGADEQFFGPGTRLTVL.

This clonotype has a handful of counts. The chain employs TRBV6-2 or TRBV6-3 and TRBJ2-1; 10 bases are shared with TRBD2. The V segment lost 4 bases and the J segment 4 bases; nucleotides outside the gene matches: 7. CDR3 size: 16 residues. The germline gives CDR1 MNHEY, CDR2 SVGEGT. CDR3 sequence reads: CASSSPLAGAYNEQFF. CDR3 bases: TGTGCCAGCAGTTCACCGCTAGCGGGAGCTTACAATGAGCAGTTCTTC.

The genes are TRBV4-3 and TRBJ2-7; D might be TRBD1 (5 bases). V gave up 0 bases and J gave up 2 bases, with 11 bases separating them. Germline CDR1 is LGHNA and CDR2 is YSLEER. CDR3 length equals 15 residues. CDR3 DNA: TGCGCCAGCAGCCAAGATTCAGGGCGCACCTACGAGCAGTACTTC. It is translated as CASSQDSGRTYEQYF.

This clonotype was seen a handful of times. This chain uses TRBV7-2 with TRBJ2-5; D perhaps matches TRBD1 (6 bases). In germline, CDR1 is SGHTA, CDR2 FQGNSA. Trimming pared 2 bases from V and 7 bases from J, leaving 14 bases between. This CDR3 has 14 residues. DNA of the CDR3: TGTGCCAGCAGCTTATACAGGGATGGGGTGACCCAGTACTTC. Its translation is CASSLYRDGVTQYF.

This clonotype was counted many times. The rearrangement joins TRBV2 to TRBJ2-1; D uncertain. With 10 bases removed from V and 0 bases from J, the gap between germline ends came to 7 bases. The CDR3 loop spans 12 amino acids. Germline CDR1 is SNHLY and CDR2 is FYNNEI. CDR3 protein: CANRPSYNEQFF. The CDR3 nucleotides are TGTGCCAACCGACCCTCCTACAATGAGCAGTTCTTC.

The rearrangement joins TRBV23-1 to TRBJ2-4; weak D call: TRBD1 (6 bases). TRBV23-1 is an ORF; its function is uncertain. This CDR3 comprises 12 residues. V gave up 6 bases and J gave up 10 bases, with 13 bases separating them. The chain's CDR3 is CASSKYREIQYF. The CDR3, as DNA: TGCGCCAGCAGCAAGTACAGGGAGATTCAGTACTTC.

This clonotype was recorded a few times. This chain connects TRBV6-1 to TRBJ2-7; 11 bases fit TRBD2. The CDR3 is made up of 15 amino acids. After removal of 5 bases from V and 5 bases from J, the junction contained 8 bases not matched to a gene. Germline CDR1 is MNHNS and CDR2 is SASEGT. The CDR3 sequence is CASSSSSGRYDEQYF. DNA of the CDR3: TGTGCCAGCAGTAGCTCTAGCGGGAGGTATGACGAGCAGTACTTC.

This chain connects TRBV7-3 to TRBJ2-1, with 15 bases lining up with TRBD2. The CDR3 totals 17 residues. V shed 5 bases, J shed 14 bases, and the junction held 16 bases outside the gene matches. CDR1 and CDR2 from the germline V gene are SGHTA and FQGTGA. The CDR3 protein is CASSTWTSGRASGREFF. DNA for the CDR3: TGTGCCAGCAGCACCTGGACTAGCGGGAGGGCCAGTGGGAGGGAGTTCTTC.

The rearrangement joins TRBV19 to TRBJ2-4, with 9 bases fitting TRBD1. J lost 0 bases, V lost 4 bases, and 4 bases had no gene match. The germline V gene encodes CDR1 LNHDA and CDR2 SQIVND (reference sequence). The length of the CDR3 is 16 residues. This CDR3 reads CASSTWTGVAKNIQYF. In nucleotides, the CDR3 is TGTGCCAGTAGTACATGGACAGGGGTAGCCAAAAACATTCAGTACTTC.

This clonotype was seen a handful of times. The chain employs TRBV20-1 and TRBJ2-3; 9 bases fit TRBD2. With V trimmed by 5 bases and J by 5 bases, 17 bases remained unmatched. The CDR3 is 17 amino acids. Germline V gene sequence: CDR1 DFQATT, CDR2 SNEGSKA (reference sequence). The CDR3 bases are TGCAGTGCTCCACCGATAGCGGGAGAGGGAACCAGAGATACGCAGTATTTT. Its translation: CSAPPIAGEGTRDTQYF.

This clonotype was seen more than once but under ten times. The V and J genes are TRBV20-1 and TRBJ1-5; a possible D gene is TRBD1 (5 bases). V was pared by 7 bases and J by 0 bases, with 16 bases between. Germline loops: CDR1 DFQATT, CDR2 SNEGSKA (reference sequence). CDR3 size: 15 residues. The CDR3 reads CSGSPGLLSNQPQHF. Here the CDR3 DNA reads TGCAGTGGGTCCCCGGGACTCCTTAGCAATCAGCCCCAGCATTTT.

V and J are TRBV7-8 and TRBJ2-1; TRBD2 aligns across 15 bases. V lost 5 bases and J lost 6; bases outside the gene matches: 11. The CDR3 has 18 amino acids. Germline V gene sequence: CDR1 SGHVS, CDR2 FQNEAQ. CDR3 DNA sequence: TGTGCCAGCAGCACAACCGGGACTAGCGGGAGGTTGGGCAATGAGCAGTTCTTC. Amino acids: CASSTTGTSGRLGNEQFF.

The gene calls are TRBV18 and TRBJ2-7, with D perhaps assigned TRBD1 or TRBD2 (5 bases each). This CDR3 has 17 amino acids. Germline values: CDR1 KGHSH, CDR2 LQKENI. V shed 2 bases and J shed 2 bases, with 19 bases lying between them. The CDR3 loop is CASSPARGGGVTYEQYF. The CDR3 coding sequence is TGTGCCAGCTCACCAGCTCGGGGCGGCGGCGTGACCTACGAGCAGTACTTC.

The V and J genes are TRBV3-1 and TRBJ2-2; D is perhaps TRBD1 (6 bases). Trimming removed 4 bases from V and 3 bases from J, with 9 bases in between. Per the germline V gene, CDR1 is LGHDT and CDR2 is YNNKEL (reference sequence). The CDR3 covers 14 residues. Here the CDR3 reads CASSRGRDTGELFF. The CDR3 DNA follows: TGTGCCAGCAGCCGGGGGCGGGACACCGGGGAGCTGTTTTTT.

This clonotype occurred a few times. This chain connects TRBV29-1 to TRBJ2-2, with TRBD1 matching over 7 bases. This CDR3 contains 14 residues. CDR1 is SQVTM, CDR2 ANQGSEA, per germline. Trimming at V came to 3 bases and at J to 2 bases, leaving 3 bases not matched to a gene. In nucleotides, the CDR3 is TGCAGCGTTGATCGACAGGGCAACACCGGGGAGCTGTTTTTT. Amino acids: CSVDRQGNTGELFF.

This clonotype was picked up many times. The rearrangement uses TRBV7-8 and TRBJ2-3, with TRBD2 matching over 10 bases. V lost 2 bases and J lost 5; bases outside the gene matches: 4. This CDR3 spans 15 amino acids. From germline, CDR1 is SGHVS and CDR2 FQNEAQ. The CDR3 DNA sequence: TGTGCCAGCAGCTTAACCCTAGCGGGAGTAGATACGCAGTATTTT. It yields the protein CASSLTLAGVDTQYF.

The gene calls are TRBV9 and TRBJ1-1; TRBD1 might be the D (5 bases). The CDR3 sequence is 16 residues long. The V end was cut by 0 bases, the J end by 7 bases, with 19 bases between. Germline V CDR1 and CDR2: SGDLS, YYNGEE. The CDR3: CASSVANMGVAGEAFF. The DNA of the CDR3 is TGTGCCAGCAGCGTAGCTAATATGGGGGTTGCCGGTGAAGCTTTCTTT.

This chain links TRBV12-3 or TRBV12-4 with TRBJ1-5; TRBD1 aligns across 9 bases. V was clipped by 5 bases and J by 5 bases; unmatched bases: 10. The CDR3 loop spans 16 amino acids. The CDR3 DNA is TGTGCCAGCAGTCTAAGACAGGGGGTAGAGGATCAGCCCCAGCATTTT. Translated, it gives CASSLRQGVEDQPQHF.

This clonotype appeared a few times. The chain carries TRBV6-2 or TRBV6-3 and TRBJ2-7, with D tentatively TRBD2 (6 bases). This CDR3 spans 15 amino acids. Trimming removed 8 bases from V and 1 base from J, with 18 bases in between. CDR1 MNHEY and CDR2 SVGEGT come from the germline V gene. The CDR3 nucleotides are TGTGCCAGCGGGCTCAGACGACTAGGATCCTACGAGCAGTACTTC. Amino acids: CASGLRRLGSYEQYF.

This clonotype was counted a few times. The rearrangement uses TRBV7-2 and TRBJ2-1; 7 bases fit TRBD1. The CDR3 is 15 amino acids. CDR1 is SGHTA and CDR2 is FQGNSA in the germline V gene. Germline trimming cut 3 bases from V and 7 bases from J; bases unmatched to any gene: 9. The CDR3: CASSFQKGRGNEQFF. The CDR3 coding sequence is TGTGCCAGCAGCTTTCAGAAGGGCAGGGGGAATGAGCAGTTCTTC.

This clonotype was seen repeatedly, ten times or more. The V call is TRBV29-1, the J call TRBJ1-2, with D possibly being TRBD1 (5 bases). CDR3 size: 12 residues. Germline CDR1 reads SQVTM; CDR2 reads ANQGSEA. DNA for the CDR3: TGCAGTGGGACCTCGGATACCTATGGCTACACCTTC. It codes for CSGTSDTYGYTF.

This clonotype showed up just a few times. The J gene is TRBJ2-5, the V gene TRBV5-1; D unclear. Germline V lookup: CDR1 SGHRS, CDR2 YFSETQ. This CDR3 comprises 15 residues. Trimming stripped 3 bases from V and 2 bases from J, with 14 bases between. This CDR3 reads CASSSRRSLQETQYF. CDR3 DNA sequence: TGCGCCAGCAGCTCCCGAAGGAGCCTGCAAGAGACCCAGTACTTC.